The table lists the clone carrying this T cell receptor beta chain with a few counts. The data were obtained in a study of blood T cell repertoires in COVID-19. Methods used by the authors: Estimated nucleated cell counts came from reference gene primer amplification. Sequencing was performed with immunoSEQ multiplex PCR; in TCRdb, only in-frame clones are kept and a portion is missing. Clonal size and the V and J genes are those of that table, whereas D and trimming came from the DNA. The data contain more than 60,000 clones, 89% of them seen just once; the ten biggest clones take up about 4.9%. The CDR3 extends over 14 amino acids. Germline CDR1 and CDR2: SGHVS and FNYEAQ. The V gene end was trimmed by 5 bases and the J gene end by 0 bases; junction bases not matched to a gene: 1.

The TCR sequence derives from a woman aged 45 to 65 with active COVID-19. Sequencing input: peripheral blood. The chain uses TRBV7-6 and TRBJ2-7; 10 bases align to TRBD1. The CDR3 is CASSRTGGSYEQYF. The CDR3 coding sequence is TGTGCCAGCAGCAGGACAGGGGGCTCCTACGAGCAGTACTTC.